Detailed here is one TCR beta chain. Donors had localized lung adenocarcinoma, a non-small cell lung cancer. The CDR3 contains 14 residues. Germline CDR1 is WSHSY and CDR2 is SAAADI. TCRdb used MiXCR to reprocess the PCR reads, holding one entry per CDR3 protein. The sample contains approximately 11,000 distinct CDR3 sequences, roughly 51% of which appear only once. This entry is derived from a study of CD4 and CD8 cells across lung adenocarcinoma regions. The specimen sequenced was CD8+ T cells from the center of a lung tumor. The chain joins TRBV10-2 to TRBJ2-5; no clear D. The DNA end is a closer match to TRBJ2-7, so the J assignment may be wrong. This sequence was found in a female donor with lung adenocarcinoma. The CD4 and CD8 labels of this study may be unreliable. CDR3 in amino acids: CASSSRIPMYEQYF. CDR3 nucleotide sequence: TGCGCCAGCAGCTCCCGAATTCCCATGTACGAGCAGTACTTC.